The 28 T cell receptor beta chains presented below share a single source sample, sequenced in a study of CD4+ T cells in melanoma. Measured with immunoSEQ multiplex PCR; TCRdb has only the in-frame clones, and not every one. The sample yields some 15,000 clones, 50% to 75% seen once. The specimen was cells from a culture (not recorded whether cultured in vitro). Source of these receptors: a human donor with melanoma.

The CDR3: CASGKGHLNTEAFF. CDR3 nucleotides: TGTGCCAGCGGCAAAGGACACCTAAACACTGAAGCTTTCTTT. This chain uses TRBV7-9 with TRBJ1-1; perhaps TRBD1 as D (5 bases). The CDR3 length is 14 residues. V lost 8 bases, J lost 2 bases, and 15 bases lay in between. In germline, CDR1 is SEHNR, CDR2 FQNEAQ (reference sequence).

V is TRBV11-1 and J is TRBJ1-1, with D perhaps TRBD1 (5 bases). The V gene's germline CDR1 is SGHAT and CDR2 FQDESV (reference sequence). V was clipped by 0 bases and J by 5 bases, with 10 bases between them. This CDR3 contains 14 residues. The CDR3: CASSLAFRDTEAFF. The CDR3 DNA follows: TGTGCCAGCAGCTTAGCGTTCAGGGATACTGAAGCTTTCTTT.

V is TRBV6-6 and J is TRBJ2-7, with D uncertain. The CDR3 contains 13 residues. The germline V gene has CDR1 MNHNY and CDR2 SVGAGI (reference sequence). The germline V and J ends were trimmed by 6 bases and 4 bases, with 13 bases remaining between them. As DNA, the CDR3 is TGTGCCAGCAGCCCGACCCCCAAATACGAGCAGTACTTC. This codes for CASSPTPKYEQYF.

This clone is a singleton in its sample. This rearrangement joins TRBV11-2 to TRBJ2-7, with 7 bases lining up with TRBD1. CDR1 and CDR2 (germline): SGHAT, FQNNGV. The CDR3 runs 16 residues. V dropped 4 bases and J dropped 6; count of bases not matched to a gene: 15. The CDR3 DNA sequence: TGTGCCAGCAGCTCCCTCTCAGGGACAGATAAAGGCGAGCAGTACTTC. Translation: CASSSLSGTDKGEQYF. The full variable domain, with the rest looked up from reference TRBV11-2 and TRBJ2-7, is EAGVAQSPRYKIIEKRQSVAFWCNPISGHATLYWYQQILGQGPKLLIQFQNNGVVDDSQLPKDRFSAERLKGVDSTLKIQPAKLEDSAVYLCASSSLSGTDKGEQYFGPGTRLTVT.

The V gene is TRBV5-1, the J gene TRBJ1-1; TRBD1 might be the D (5 bases). Trimming cost V 0 bases and J 6 bases, with 12 bases left between them. The CDR3 spans 14 residues. Germline assignment: CDR1 SGHRS and CDR2 YFSETQ. The CDR3 reads CASSLAFGAAEAFF. CDR3 DNA sequence: TGCGCCAGCAGCTTGGCCTTCGGGGCGGCTGAAGCTTTCTTT.

The chain carries TRBV4-2 and TRBJ1-2; D might be TRBD1 (6 bases). V lost 3 bases, J lost 0 bases, and 20 bases lay in between. Germline loops: CDR1 LGHNA, CDR2 YNFKEQ. This CDR3 region has 18 residues. The CDR3 reads CASSHLNREHGANYGYTF. The CDR3 DNA follows: TGTGCCAGCAGCCATCTAAACAGGGAACACGGGGCTAACTATGGCTACACCTTC.

The rearrangement joins TRBV27 to TRBJ1-5; TRBD1 matches 7 bases. The CDR3 has 14 residues. After removal of 6 bases from V and 4 bases from J, the junction contained 6 bases not matched to a gene. Germline CDR1 MNHEY, CDR2 SMNVEV (reference sequence). CDR3: CASRGDRRNQPQHF. The CDR3 DNA follows: TGTGCCAGCAGGGGGGACAGACGGAATCAGCCCCAGCATTTT.

This chain connects TRBV2 to TRBJ1-1; D not certain. This CDR3 has 15 amino acids. V dropped 6 bases and J dropped 3 bases, with 17 bases sitting between them. Germline V gene data show CDR1 as SNHLY and CDR2 as FYNNEI. CDR3 sequence (DNA): TGTGCCAGCAGCGCCGAAGACGGCGCTTACACTGAAGCTTTCTTT. It yields the protein CASSAEDGAYTEAFF.

There are a few counts of this clone. The CDR3 sequence is CASRGQGPNTEAFF. The CDR3 DNA is TGCGCCAGCAGGGGCCAGGGCCCGAACACTGAAGCTTTCTTT. The chain joins TRBV10-2 to TRBJ1-1; the D gene is possibly TRBD1 (5 bases). V was pared by 6 bases and J by 1 base, with 12 bases between. CDR3 length equals 14 residues. Germline V CDR1 and CDR2: WSHSY, SAAADI.

CDR3 in amino acids: CASSRLAVPSTDTQYF. The CDR3 coding sequence is TGCGCCAGCAGCCGTCTAGCGGTTCCTAGCACAGATACGCAGTATTTT. The chain joins TRBV4-1 to TRBJ2-3; 7 bases are shared with TRBD2. CDR1 and CDR2 (germline): MGHRA, YSYEKL. This CDR3 is 16 amino acids long. V trimming: 4 bases; J trimming: 0 bases; junction bases outside the gene matches: 7.

The chain joins TRBV6-1 to TRBJ2-1; possible D gene TRBD2, 5 bases. Germline lookup yields CDR1 MNHNS and CDR2 SASEGT. The CDR3 extends over 14 amino acids. V dropped 8 bases and J dropped 0 bases, with 11 bases sitting between them. The CDR3 region has the DNA TGTGCCAGCCATAGGGAGATCTCCTACAATGAGCAGTTCTTC. Amino acid sequence: CASHREISYNEQFF.

The chain carries TRBV6-5 and TRBJ1-6; D unclear. V shed 11 bases and J shed 8 bases, with 16 bases lying between them. The CDR3 loop spans 13 amino acids. Looked up from germline, CDR1 is MNHEY and CDR2 is SVGAGI. Here the CDR3 reads CAHGRVADSPLHF. DNA for the CDR3: TGTGCCCATGGACGGGTTGCCGATTCACCCCTCCACTTT.

The V gene is TRBV5-1, the J gene TRBJ2-5; 11 bases match TRBD2. The CDR3 is 16 amino acids. CDR1 is SGHRS, CDR2 YFSETQ, per germline. V lost 4 bases, J lost 5 bases, and 10 bases stayed unmatched. The CDR3 region has the DNA TGCGCCAGCAGCCCCCGCCCGGGACTAGCGGCTGAGACCCAGTACTTC. As protein: CASSPRPGLAAETQYF.

By sample fraction, this clone is medium-sized. The J gene is TRBJ1-2, the V gene TRBV27, with D uncertain. CDR1 is MNHEY and CDR2 is SMNVEV in the germline V gene (reference sequence). The CDR3 totals 12 residues. Trimming took 7 bases from V and 2 from J, leaving 8 bases between them. CDR3 sequence: CASIGQNYGYTF. The CDR3 nucleotides are TGTGCCAGCATCGGGCAAAACTATGGCTACACCTTC.

The J gene is TRBJ2-7, the V gene TRBV2, with D tentatively TRBD2 (5 bases). CDR1 is SNHLY and CDR2 is FYNNEI in the germline V gene. V was pared by 3 bases and J by 0 bases, with 15 bases between. The CDR3 is made up of 16 amino acids. CDR3 protein: CASSDRGLILSYEQYF. Here the CDR3 DNA reads TGTGCCAGCAGTGATAGAGGGTTAATTCTCTCCTACGAGCAGTACTTC.

This chain connects TRBV5-1 to TRBJ2-5, with 11 bases lining up with TRBD2. V was clipped by 3 bases and J by 1 base; unmatched bases: 11. Germline CDR1 and CDR2: SGHRS and YFSETQ. This CDR3 region has 18 residues. CDR3 in amino acids: CASSWPPLAGGAQETQYF. The CDR3 nucleotides read TGCGCCAGCAGCTGGCCCCCCTTAGCGGGGGGGGCCCAAGAGACCCAGTACTTC.

The rearrangement links TRBV11-3 to TRBJ2-1, with TRBD1 as a possible D gene (6 bases). The ends were cut back, 2 bases at V and 5 bases at J, with 10 bases in the middle. Germline CDR1 and CDR2: SGHNT and YENEEA. The CDR3 runs 14 residues. Written as DNA, the CDR3 is TGTGCCAGCAGCTTATCACAGGGACACAATGAGCAGTTCTTC. This sequence encodes CASSLSQGHNEQFF.

This chain links TRBV5-1 with TRBJ2-5; 11 positions match TRBD2. This CDR3 spans 15 amino acids. CDR1 and CDR2 from the germline V gene are SGHRS and YFSETQ. V shed 4 bases and J 1 base; nucleotides not matched to a gene: 3. In DNA form, the CDR3 reads TGCGCCAGCAGCAACCTAGCGGGGGGCCAAGAGACCCAGTACTTC. Translating gives CASSNLAGGQETQYF.

This chain uses TRBV13 with TRBJ1-2; D not certain. The V gene's germline CDR1 is PRHDT and CDR2 FYEKMQ (reference sequence). V lost 5 bases, J lost 2 bases, and 24 bases lay in between. CDR3 size: 18 residues. The CDR3 sequence: CASSLESYGRPKNYGYTF. The CDR3 nucleotides read TGTGCCAGCAGCCTAGAGTCGTACGGGCGACCAAAAAACTATGGCTACACCTTC.

This clone was counted only a few times. The V and J genes are TRBV30 and TRBJ1-1; TRBD1 matches 10 bases. Looked up from germline, CDR1 is GTSNPN and CDR2 is SVGIG (reference sequence). V shed 5 bases and J 3 bases; nucleotides not matched to a gene: 3. The CDR3 is made up of 13 amino acids. The CDR3: CAWGGQGYTEAFF. In DNA, the CDR3 is TGTGCCTGGGGGGGACAGGGGTACACTGAAGCTTTCTTT.

The chain joins TRBV6-6 to TRBJ2-7; TRBD2 is a possible D gene (5 bases). V was clipped by 0 bases and J by 7 bases, with 16 bases between them. CDR3 size: 15 residues. The germline V gene has CDR1 MNHNY and CDR2 SVGAGI (reference sequence). The CDR3 DNA reads as TGTGCCAGCAGTTACTCGAACGGAGACTACGGGGAGCAGTACTTC. This translates into CASSYSNGDYGEQYF.

The count of this clone is one. The chain couples TRBV7-3 to TRBJ2-7; D possibly corresponds to TRBD1 (5 bases). Trimming removed 2 bases from V and 1 base from J, with 6 bases in between. Germline V lookup: CDR1 SGHTA, CDR2 FQGTGA. The CDR3 contains 13 residues. In DNA, the CDR3 is TGTGCCAGCAGCTTAGGGGCGTCCTACGAGCAGTACTTC. It codes for CASSLGASYEQYF.

The chain couples TRBV5-1 to TRBJ2-5; a possible D gene is TRBD2 (6 bases). V was cut by 3 bases and J by 4 bases, with 13 bases left in between. Germline lookup yields CDR1 SGHRS and CDR2 YFSETQ. The CDR3 sequence is 14 residues long. CDR3 region: CASSSGPEGETQYF. The CDR3 DNA is TGCGCCAGCAGCTCGGGACCGGAGGGAGAGACCCAGTACTTC. Using reference TRBV5-1 and TRBJ2-5 for the parts outside the CDR3, the full variable domain is KAGVTQTPRYLIKTRGQQVTLSCSPISGHRSVSWYQQTPGQGLQFLFEYFSETQRNKGNFPGRFSGRQFSNSRSEMNVSTLELGDSALYLCASSSGPEGETQYFGPGTRLLVL.

The V call is TRBV5-1, the J call TRBJ2-1, with 9 bases aligning to TRBD1. The J segment lost 7 bases and the V segment lost 4 bases, leaving 9 bases of the junction unmatched. Looked up from germline, CDR1 is SGHRS and CDR2 is YFSETQ. The CDR3 length is 15 residues. CDR3 sequence (DNA): TGCGCCAGCAGCATTACCGGGACAGGGATTAATGAGCAGTTCTTC. Translated: CASSITGTGINEQFF.

The rearrangement links TRBV6-5 to TRBJ2-1; D may be TRBD1 or TRBD2 (6 bases each). In germline, CDR1 is MNHEY, CDR2 SVGAGI. Between the trimmed V and J ends, which lost 9 bases and 2 bases, there was a span of 14 bases. This CDR3 has 14 amino acids. The CDR3 loop reads CASRKGGPYNEQFF. CDR3 DNA sequence: TGTGCCAGTAGAAAGGGGGGACCCTACAATGAGCAGTTCTTC.

This chain joins TRBV7-8 and TRBJ1-1; tentative D call: TRBD1 (5 bases). CDR3 length: 12 amino acids. The germline V gene encodes CDR1 SGHVS and CDR2 FQNEAQ. V was cut by 3 bases and J by 7 bases, with 9 bases left in between. The CDR3 is CASSFRRGEAFF. CDR3 bases: TGTGCCAGCAGCTTCCGGAGGGGTGAAGCTTTCTTT.

For the CDR3, the DNA is TGTGCCAGCAGCTTACTGGTACGGGACGGAAGTTCCTACGAGCAGTACTTC. Its translation is CASSLLVRDGSSYEQYF. The chain links TRBV7-9 to TRBJ2-7, with D perhaps assigned TRBD1 or TRBD2 (5 bases each). Germline V gives CDR1 SEHNR, CDR2 FQNEAQ (reference sequence). With 2 bases removed from V and 1 base from J, the gap between germline ends came to 18 bases. This CDR3 comprises 17 residues.

The chain employs TRBV19 and TRBJ2-4; D unresolved. Germline V lookup: CDR1 LNHDA, CDR2 SQIVND (reference sequence). Between the trimmed V and J ends, which lost 6 bases and 10 bases, there was a span of 10 bases. CDR3 length: 11 residues. The CDR3 here is CASRNLGIQYF. CDR3 nucleotide sequence: TGTGCCAGTAGAAATCTGGGTATTCAGTACTTC.